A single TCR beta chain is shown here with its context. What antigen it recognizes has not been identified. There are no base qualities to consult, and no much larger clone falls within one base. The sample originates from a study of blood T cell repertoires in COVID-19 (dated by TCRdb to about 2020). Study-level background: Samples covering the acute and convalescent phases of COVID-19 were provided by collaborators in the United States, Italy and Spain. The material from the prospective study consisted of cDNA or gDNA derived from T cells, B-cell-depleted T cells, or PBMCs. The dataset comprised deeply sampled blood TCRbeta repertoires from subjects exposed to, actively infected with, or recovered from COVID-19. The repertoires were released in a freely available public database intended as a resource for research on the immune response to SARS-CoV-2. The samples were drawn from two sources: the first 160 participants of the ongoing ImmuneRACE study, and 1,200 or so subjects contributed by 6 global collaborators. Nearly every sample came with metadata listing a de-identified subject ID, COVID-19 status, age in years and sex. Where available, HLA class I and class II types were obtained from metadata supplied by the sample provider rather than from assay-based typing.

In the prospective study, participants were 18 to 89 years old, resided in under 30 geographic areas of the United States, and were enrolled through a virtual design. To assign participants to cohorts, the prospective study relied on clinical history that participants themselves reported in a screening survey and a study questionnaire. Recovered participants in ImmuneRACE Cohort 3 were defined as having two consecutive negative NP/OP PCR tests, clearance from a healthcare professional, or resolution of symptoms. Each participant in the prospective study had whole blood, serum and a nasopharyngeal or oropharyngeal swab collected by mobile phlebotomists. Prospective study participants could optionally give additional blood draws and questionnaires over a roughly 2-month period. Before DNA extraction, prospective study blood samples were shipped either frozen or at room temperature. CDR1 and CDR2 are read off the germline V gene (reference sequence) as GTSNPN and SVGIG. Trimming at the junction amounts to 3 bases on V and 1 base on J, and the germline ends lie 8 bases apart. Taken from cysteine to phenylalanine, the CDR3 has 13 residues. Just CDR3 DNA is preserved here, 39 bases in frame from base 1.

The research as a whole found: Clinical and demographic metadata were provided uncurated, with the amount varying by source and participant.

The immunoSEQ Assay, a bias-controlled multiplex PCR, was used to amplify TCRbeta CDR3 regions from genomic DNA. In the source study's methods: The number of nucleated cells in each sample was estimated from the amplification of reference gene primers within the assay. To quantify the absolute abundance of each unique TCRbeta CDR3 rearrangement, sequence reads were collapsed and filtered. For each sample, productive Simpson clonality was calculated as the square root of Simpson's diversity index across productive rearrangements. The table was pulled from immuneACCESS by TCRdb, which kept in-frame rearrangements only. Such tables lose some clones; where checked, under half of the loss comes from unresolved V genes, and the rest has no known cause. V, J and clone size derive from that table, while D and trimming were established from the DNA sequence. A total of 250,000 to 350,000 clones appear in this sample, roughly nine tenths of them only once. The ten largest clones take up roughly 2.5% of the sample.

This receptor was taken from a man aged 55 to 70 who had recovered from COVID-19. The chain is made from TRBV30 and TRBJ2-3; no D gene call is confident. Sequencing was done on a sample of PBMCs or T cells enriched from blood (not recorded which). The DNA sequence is TGTGCCTGGAGCGTAGCCGGCACAGATACGCAGTATTTT. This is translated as CAWSVAGTDTQYF.